This T cell receptor (beta chain) was identified during a study of T-cell memory formation after mild COVID-19. The germline gives CDR1 KGHSH, CDR2 LQKENI. The length of the CDR3 is 13 residues. V was trimmed by 2 bases and J by 6 bases, leaving 7 bases between them. TCRdb analysed the 5' RACE reads with MiXCR anew, one entry per CDR3 protein. The sample contains 150,000 to 200,000 distinct CDR3 sequences, 11% of which appear only once. The rearrangement uses TRBV18 and TRBJ2-2; unclear D gene. The TCR was taken from a man between 18 and 35 years old who had mild COVID-19 (a few samples of this study predate the infection). Cell type and time point are not known. Sequenced material: PBMCs or a T cell subset sorted from them (not recorded which). CDR3 sequence: CASSPRSAGELFF. CDR3 coding DNA: TGTGCCAGCTCACCAAGGTCGGCCGGGGAGCTGTTTTTT.